Shown below are 22 T cell receptor beta chains from a single sample sequenced in a study of post-analysis software for immune sequencing data. Overall study results and limits: About 5 TRBV segments were significantly more frequent in patients than in controls. TRBV5-6, TRBV5-1 and TRBV20-1 were among these segments.

Carried by the TCR beta cDNA libraries were unique molecular identifiers. MiXCR was run by TCRdb on the PCR reads, yielding one entry per CDR3 protein. The sample shows more than 450,000 distinct CDR3 sequences, around a third of them seen only once. These TCRs are of unknown antigen specificity. The sample consisted of blood. The receptor source for this set is a girl aged 2 to 17 with multiple sclerosis.

The chain employs TRBV12-3 or TRBV12-4 and TRBJ1-1, with TRBD1 matching over 8 bases. Trimming at V came to 4 bases and at J to 7 bases, leaving 8 bases not matched to a gene. CDR3 length: 14 amino acids. The CDR3 sequence is CASSSYDRGYEAFF. DNA of the CDR3: TGTGCCAGCAGTTCTTACGACAGGGGATATGAAGCTTTCTTT.

This clonotype was found a few times. The CDR3 here is CASSQEGPGLAYEQYF. The CDR3 bases are TGTGCCAGCAGCCAAGAGGGCCCGGGTCTAGCCTACGAGCAGTACTTC. V and J are TRBV3-1 and TRBJ2-7; no reliable D call. CDR1 LGHDT and CDR2 YNNKEL come from the germline V gene (reference sequence). The CDR3 loop spans 16 amino acids. Between the trimmed V and J ends, which lost 0 bases and 2 bases, there was a span of 14 bases.

The rearrangement uses TRBV6-2 or TRBV6-3 and TRBJ2-3; 8 positions match TRBD1. J was trimmed by 4 bases and V by 4 bases; bases with no gene match: 13. The CDR3 sequence is 17 residues long. CDR1 is MNHEY and CDR2 is SVGEGT in the germline V gene. CDR3 sequence (DNA): TGTGCCAGCAGTTTCCCGATAAAGACAGGGGTCGCAGATACGCAGTATTTT. This codes for CASSFPIKTGVADTQYF.

The chain joins TRBV5-1 to TRBJ1-2; TRBD1 might be the D (6 bases). Germline V gene data show CDR1 as SGHRS and CDR2 as YFSETQ. Trimming removed 4 bases at V and 9 bases at J, with 22 bases between. The length of the CDR3 is 15 residues. The CDR3 spells CASSPSTGSFSRYTF. In DNA, the CDR3 is TGCGCCAGCAGCCCCTCGACAGGATCTTTTTCTCGCTACACCTTC.

The gene calls are TRBV6-6 and TRBJ2-7; possibly TRBD2 for D (6 bases). Matching the DNA end better, TRBJ2-4 makes the J call doubtful. Germline CDR1 is MNHNY and CDR2 is SVGAGI (reference sequence). The CDR3 is made up of 16 amino acids. The CDR3 loop reads CASSYSLRTNEDIQYF. CDR3 nucleotide sequence: TGTGCCAGCAGTTACTCGCTCCGGACTAATGAGGACATTCAGTACTTC.

This clonotype has only a few counts. The V gene is TRBV6-5, the J gene TRBJ2-7; maybe TRBD2 (6 bases). The germline V gene has CDR1 MNHEY and CDR2 SVGAGI. The germline V and J ends were trimmed by 8 bases and 2 bases, with 13 bases remaining between them. This CDR3 comprises 13 residues. CDR3 in DNA: TGTGCCAGCCAACTAGCCAGAACCTACGAGCAGTACTTC. Its translation: CASQLARTYEQYF.

The chain combines TRBV20-1 with TRBJ2-1; D is possibly TRBD1 (6 bases). The CDR3 contains 14 residues. Germline V gives CDR1 DFQATT, CDR2 SNEGSKA (reference sequence). Trimming stripped 2 bases from V and 8 bases from J, with 16 bases between. As DNA, the CDR3 is TGCAGTGCTAGACCTCAGGGGCTGGGGGATGAGCAGTTCTTC. Protein sequence: CSARPQGLGDEQFF.

This clonotype has just a few counts. The genes are TRBV12-3 or TRBV12-4 and TRBJ2-7, with 9 bases fitting TRBD2. The CDR3 consists of 15 residues. V dropped 4 bases and J dropped 4; count of bases not matched to a gene: 8. The CDR3 sequence is CASSSEGSGGYEQYF. CDR3 nucleotides: TGTGCCAGCAGTTCTGAAGGTAGCGGGGGATACGAGCAGTACTTC.

CDR3: CASSVGPGSRLGGYTF. The CDR3 DNA is TGTGCCAGCAGCGTGGGACCAGGTTCTAGATTAGGTGGCTACACCTTC. The genes are TRBV7-2 and TRBJ1-2, with D maybe TRBD1 (5 bases). The germline V gene has CDR1 SGHTA and CDR2 FQGNSA. Trimming shortened V by 5 bases and J by 7 bases, and 23 bases separated the two germline ends. The CDR3 is 16 amino acids.

CDR3 residues: CASQRGEGISYEQYF. The CDR3 DNA is TGTGCCAGCCAGCGTGGAGAGGGTATTTCCTACGAGCAGTACTTC. The rearrangement uses TRBV2 and TRBJ2-7, with D possibly being TRBD2 (5 bases). CDR3 length equals 15 residues. Germline-derived CDR1 and CDR2 are SNHLY and FYNNEI. Trimming stripped 8 bases from V and 1 base from J, with 18 bases between.

The rearrangement uses TRBV6-6 and TRBJ2-1; D perhaps matches TRBD2 (5 bases). The CDR3 spans 14 residues. Trimming took off 0 bases at V and 6 bases at J, with 9 bases between the two ends. Germline-derived CDR1 and CDR2 are MNHNY and SVGAGI (reference sequence). CDR3 in DNA: TGTGCCAGCAGTTACTCTCTAGCACTCAATGAGCAGTTCTTC. Translation: CASSYSLALNEQFF.

This clonotype was seen a handful of times. The rearrangement joins TRBV24-1 to TRBJ2-5; D is perhaps TRBD1 (6 bases). Germline V lookup: CDR1 KGHDR, CDR2 SFDVKD. V dropped 7 bases and J dropped 4 bases, with 27 bases sitting between them. The CDR3 length is 18 residues. CDR3 sequence (DNA): TGTGCCACCAGCGACCGAGCAACACAGGGTTGGGATGGAGAGACCCAGTACTTC. It specifies CATSDRATQGWDGETQYF.

This sequence joins TRBV12-3 or TRBV12-4 and TRBJ2-5; weak D call: TRBD2 (6 bases). Trimming took off 4 bases at V and 5 bases at J, with 14 bases between the two ends. The CDR3 length is 14 residues. The CDR3: CASSSTSERETQYF. The DNA for the CDR3 is TGTGCCAGCAGTTCGACTAGTGAACGGGAGACCCAGTACTTC.

V is TRBV5-5 and J is TRBJ1-5, with D unclear. This CDR3 region has 15 residues. CDR1 SGHKS and CDR2 YYEKEE come from the germline V gene (reference sequence). V lost 0 bases and J lost 0, with 7 bases in between. The DNA of the CDR3 is TGTGCCAGCAGCTTGGTGTCGTATAGCAATCAGCCCCAGCATTTT. Residues: CASSLVSYSNQPQHF.

On this clonotype itself: One end of the junction does not line up with germline, which may come from a read error. The J gene is TRBJ2-7, the V gene TRBV20-1; D might be TRBD2 (5 bases). From germline, CDR1 is DFQATT and CDR2 SNEGSKA (reference sequence). This CDR3 has 13 residues. CDR3 residues: CSLRGQSSCEQYF. CDR3 sequence (DNA): TGCAGCCTACGGGGTCAGAGCTCCTGCGAGCAGTACTTC.

This clonotype was counted a few times. This chain connects TRBV6-1 to TRBJ1-2, with D tentatively TRBD1 (5 bases). The germline V gene encodes CDR1 MNHNS and CDR2 SASEGT. This CDR3 has 13 residues. V dropped 4 bases and J dropped 5 bases, with 11 bases sitting between them. The CDR3 loop is CASSGEGTYGYTF. The CDR3 nucleotides are TGTGCCAGCAGTGGAGAGGGGACTTATGGCTACACCTTC.

This chain links TRBV20-1 with TRBJ2-5; 7 bases are shared with TRBD2. The J call is doubtful: the DNA matches TRBJ2-7 better. CDR3 size: 15 residues. CDR1 and CDR2 (germline): DFQATT, SNEGSKA (reference sequence). The CDR3 sequence: CSAIPRTSSNPEQYF. CDR3 nucleotides: TGCAGTGCGATCCCCCGGACTAGTTCGAACCCCGAGCAGTACTTC.

The gene calls are TRBV20-1 and TRBJ2-1, with a tentative D call TRBD2 (5 bases). CDR1 is DFQATT and CDR2 is SNEGSKA in the germline V gene (reference sequence). Trimming left V 6 bases short and J 4 bases short, with 19 bases between. The CDR3 spans 15 residues. For the CDR3, the DNA is TGCAGTGCGAGGGCCCGGACCGGGGATTACAATGAGCAGTTCTTC. Its translation: CSARARTGDYNEQFF.

A few counts support this clonotype. The CDR3 DNA is TGCGCCAGCAGCCCCCGACCCGTGGGGGCGGCGGATACGCAGTATTTT. This encodes CASSPRPVGAADTQYF. This chain joins TRBV5-1 and TRBJ2-3; TRBD1 is a possible D gene (6 bases). Germline CDR1 is SGHRS and CDR2 is YFSETQ. Between the trimmed V and J ends, which lost 4 bases and 6 bases, there was a span of 21 bases. The CDR3 contains 16 residues. Filled out from reference TRBV5-1 and TRBJ2-3, the complete variable domain reads KAGVTQTPRYLIKTRGQQVTLSCSPISGHRSVSWYQQTPGQGLQFLFEYFSETQRNKGNFPGRFSGRQFSNSRSEMNVSTLELGDSALYLCASSPRPVGAADTQYFGPGTRLTVL.

The chain employs TRBV14 and TRBJ1-4, with 8 positions matching TRBD1. The J segment lost 5 bases and the V segment lost 0 bases, leaving 8 bases of the junction unmatched. This CDR3 is built from 17 residues. CDR1 and CDR2 from the germline V gene are SGHDN and FVKESK. The CDR3 nucleotides read TGTGCCAGCAGCCAAGATGGAATAGCAGGGGGCAATGAAAAACTGTTTTTT. It is translated as CASSQDGIAGGNEKLFF. Based on the CDR3 plus reference TRBV14 and TRBJ1-4, the full variable domain is EAGVTQFPSHSVIEKGQTVTLRCDPISGHDNLYWYRRVMGKEIKFLLHFVKESKQDESGMPNNRFLAERTGGTYSTLKVQPAELEDSGVYFCASSQDGIAGGNEKLFFGSGTQLSVL.

The V call is TRBV16, the J call TRBJ2-5; D unresolved. The end of the DNA is better explained by TRBJ2-7, so the J call may be wrong. The CDR3 totals 12 residues. Germline V gives CDR1 KGHSY, CDR2 FQNENV. The CDR3 nucleotides read TGTGCCAGCAGCCAATTACCAAACGAGCAGTACTTC. Translation gives CASSQLPNEQYF.

The chain recombines TRBV27 with TRBJ2-7, with D unresolved. V lost 3 bases and J lost 2, with 8 bases in between. Germline V gives CDR1 MNHEY, CDR2 SMNVEV (reference sequence). The CDR3 totals 13 residues. CDR3 protein: CASSLGFPYEQYF. CDR3 DNA: TGTGCCAGCAGTTTGGGGTTCCCCTACGAGCAGTACTTC.